The source of this TCR beta chain is a study of cytomegalovirus exposure and HLA in healthy donors. General study results and limits: Accounts indicate the classifier identified cytomegalovirus status with strong specificity and sensitivity. Associated with cytomegalovirus, according to the listing, were some 180 TCR beta chains. Most subjects had HLA-A and HLA-B alleles reportedly predicted accurately by TCR beta sequences.

Worth noting for this clone: Its cognate antigen is unknown.

PCR employed 60 Vbeta and 13 Jbeta primers. TCRdb keeps only in-frame clones here, not all; method: immunoSEQ multiplex PCR. The sample holds about 160,000 clones, over 80% seen once. The germline CDR1 and CDR2 sequences are MNHEY and SMNVEV (reference sequence). Trimming removed 7 bases from V and 7 bases from J, with 10 bases in between. This CDR3 is 11 amino acids long. This chain joins TRBV27 and TRBJ1-2; D remains ambiguous. This receptor was obtained from a boy aged 2 to 10 in good health and CMV-seronegative. The specimen was PBMCs. CDR3 residues: CASMSRGGYTF. As DNA, the CDR3 is TGTGCCAGCATGTCGCGCGGTGGCTACACCTTC.